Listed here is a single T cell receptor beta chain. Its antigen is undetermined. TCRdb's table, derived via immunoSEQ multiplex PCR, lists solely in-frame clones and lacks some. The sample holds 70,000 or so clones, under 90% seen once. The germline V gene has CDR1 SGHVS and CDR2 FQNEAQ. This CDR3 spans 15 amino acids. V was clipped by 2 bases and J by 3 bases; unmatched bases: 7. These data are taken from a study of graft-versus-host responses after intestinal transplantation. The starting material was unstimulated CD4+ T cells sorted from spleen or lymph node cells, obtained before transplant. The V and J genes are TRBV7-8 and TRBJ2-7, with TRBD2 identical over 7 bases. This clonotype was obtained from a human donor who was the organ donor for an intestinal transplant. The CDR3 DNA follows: TGTGCCAGCAGCTTATCAACGGGGGGTAGCTACGAGCAGTACGTC. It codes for CASSLSTGGSYEQYV.